This TCR beta chain was obtained from a study of T cells after posttransplantation cyclophosphamide. TCRdb's copy holds only in-frame clones and misses some; the assay was immunoSEQ multiplex PCR. Seen here are some 21,000 clones, roughly 98% observed once, and the top ten hold roughly 0.12%. General study results and limits: Tissue-infiltrating T cells from skin or gut overlapped little with blood T cells. Later blood repertoires were often dominated by clones from the donor CD8+ memory compartment. TRB clonality was highly associated with recipient CMV seropositivity and reactivation.

Concerning this clone itself: Antigen unknown.

The naive gate required viable CD3+CD4+ or CD3+CD8+ cells with CCR7+CD45RA+CD45RO-CD95-CD27+CD28+ phenotype. The TCR comes from a man in his forties in good health, CMV-negative, and a related stem cell transplant donor. What was sequenced was naive CD8+ T cells sorted from PBMCs.

The DNA of the CDR3 is TGTGCCAGCAGTTTGGCTAGCGGGAGTAGCGAGCAGTACTTC. It is translated as CASSLASGSSEQYF. The chain joins TRBV28 to TRBJ2-7; 10 nucleotides match TRBD2. Per the germline V gene, CDR1 is MDHEN and CDR2 is SYDVKM. After removal of 3 bases from V and 6 bases from J, the junction contained 5 bases not matched to a gene. This CDR3 contains 14 residues.